This TCR beta chain was sequenced in a study of OX40 agonist ivuxolimab in advanced cancers. The data were produced by immunoSEQ multiplex PCR, yet TCRdb's version contains in-frame clones alone and is incomplete. The repertoire holds approximately 61,000 clones, roughly nine tenths seen once, with about 1.3% in the top ten. Germline loops: CDR1 SEHNR, CDR2 FQNEAQ (reference sequence). Unmatched junction bases numbered 9, after V lost 5 bases and J lost 2 bases. The CDR3 is made up of 16 amino acids. This sequence originates from an adult with an advanced solid tumor such as melanoma, head and neck, liver or kidney cancer. Sequencing was performed on CD4+ or CD8+ T cells sorted from blood, taken in a trial of the OX40 agonist ivuxolimab. This sequence joins TRBV7-9 and TRBJ2-5, with TRBD1 matching over 9 bases. CDR3 region: CASSEGSTGGQETQYF. CDR3 bases: TGTGCCAGCAGCGAAGGGTCGACAGGGGGGCAAGAGACCCAGTACTTC.